This T cell receptor beta chain came from a study of breast tumors, draining lymph nodes, adjacent tissues. Samples came from axillary lymph nodes draining the breast cancer. TCRdb called the multiplex PCR reads again in MiXCR, with one record for every CDR3 protein. The sample includes a few hundred thousand distinct CDR3 sequences, under 40% of them seen just once. Trimming took off 2 bases at V and 4 bases at J, with 15 bases between the two ends. The CDR3 totals 16 residues. Looked up from germline, CDR1 is ENHRY and CDR2 is SYGVKD. The material sequenced was axillary lymph node tissue. This sequence was found in a female donor with breast cancer. Some clones in this sample may be carry-over from other donors' samples. V and J are TRBV10-3 and TRBJ2-1; D perhaps matches TRBD2 (6 bases). The CDR3 DNA reads as TGTGCCATCAGTGAGCGGGGGACGGAGACATACAATGAGCAGTTCTTC. Protein product: CAISERGTETYNEQFF.